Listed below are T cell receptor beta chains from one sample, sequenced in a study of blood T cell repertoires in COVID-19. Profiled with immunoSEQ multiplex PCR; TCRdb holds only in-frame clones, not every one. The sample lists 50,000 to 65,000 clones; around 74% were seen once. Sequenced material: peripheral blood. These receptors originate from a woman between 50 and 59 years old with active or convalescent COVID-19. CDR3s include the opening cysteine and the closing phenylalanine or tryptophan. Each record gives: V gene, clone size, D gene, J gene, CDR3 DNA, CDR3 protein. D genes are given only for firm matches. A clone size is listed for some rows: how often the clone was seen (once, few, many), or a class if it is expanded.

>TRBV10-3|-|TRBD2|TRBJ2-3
TGTGCCATCAGTGAGGGGCCCGGACTAGGCACAGATACGCAGTATTTT
CAISEGPGLGTDTQYF
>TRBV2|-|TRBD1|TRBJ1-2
TGTGCCAGCGGATTGGACAGGGGGTATGGCTACACCTTC
CASGLDRGYGYTF
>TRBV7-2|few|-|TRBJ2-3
TGTGCCAGCAGCGCTCTCCCTAGCGTAAATACGCAGTATTTT
CASSALPSVNTQYF
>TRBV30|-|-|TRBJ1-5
TGTGCCTGGAGTAGGGGGGGCGACAATCAGCCCCAGCATTTT
CAWSRGGDNQPQHF
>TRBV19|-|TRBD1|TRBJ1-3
TGTGCCAGTAGTCGCGACAGGGGCGCCGGAAACACCATATATTTT
CASSRDRGAGNTIYF
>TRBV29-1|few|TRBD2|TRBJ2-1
TGCAGCGTTGAGGGAGCGGGATTACTATACAATGAGCAGTTCTTC
CSVEGAGLLYNEQFF
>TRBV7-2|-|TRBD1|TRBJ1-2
TGTGCCAGCAGCTTAGATCACCCCGGGACAGCTAGTGGCTACACCTTC
CASSLDHPGTASGYTF
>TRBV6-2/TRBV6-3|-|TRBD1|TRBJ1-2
TGTGCCAGCAGTCGGGACAGCACTACTGGCTACACCTTC
CASSRDSTTGYTF
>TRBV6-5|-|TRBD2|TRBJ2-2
TGTGCCAGCAATTTAGCGGGAGGGGCCGGGGAGCTGTTTTTT
CASNLAGGAGELFF
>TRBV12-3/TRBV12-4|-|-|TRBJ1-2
TGTGCCAGCAGTTTACTGGGGGGGGGCTACACCTTC
CASSLLGGGYTF
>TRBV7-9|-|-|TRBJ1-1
TGTGCCAGCAGCTTAGGCGAGGGCCTGAACACTGAAGCTTTCTTT
CASSLGEGLNTEAFF
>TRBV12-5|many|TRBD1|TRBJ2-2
TGTGCTAGTAAAAGGGGACAGAAGGATAACACCGGGGAGCTGTTTTTT
CASKRGQKDNTGELFF
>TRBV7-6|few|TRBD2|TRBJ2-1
TGTGCCAGCAGCCGATGGGCGGGAGAGTCTTACAATGAGCAGTTCTTC
CASSRWAGESYNEQFF
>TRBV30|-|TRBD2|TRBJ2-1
TGTGCCTGGAGTCAACCCTCACCGGGACTAGCGGGGAGAGAGCAGTTCTTC
CAWSQPSPGLAGREQFF
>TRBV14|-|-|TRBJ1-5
TGTGCCAGCAGCCAAGTCAGTCAGCCCCAGCATTTT
CASSQVSQPQHF
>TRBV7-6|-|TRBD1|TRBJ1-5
TGTGCCAGCAGCTCCCGACAGGGGCAAAATCAGCCCCAGCATTTT
CASSSRQGQNQPQHF
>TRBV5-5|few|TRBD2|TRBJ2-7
TGTGCCAGCACCGGCGGGGGGGCCGGGCAGTACTTC
CASTGGGAGQYF
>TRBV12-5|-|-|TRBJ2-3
TGTGCTAGTGGTACTTCCGACAGGCTCACAGATACGCAGTATTTT
CASGTSDRLTDTQYF
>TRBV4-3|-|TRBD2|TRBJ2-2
TGCGCCAGCAGCCAGGGACTAGCGGGAGGAAGCACCGGGGAGCTGTTTTTT
CASSQGLAGGSTGELFF
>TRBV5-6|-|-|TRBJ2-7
TGTGCCAGCAGCTTGGACATACCCTACGAGCAGTACTTC
CASSLDIPYEQYF
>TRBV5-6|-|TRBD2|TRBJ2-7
TGTGCCAGCAGCCCGGGACTAGCGGTAGCCTACGAGCAGTACTTC
CASSPGLAVAYEQYF
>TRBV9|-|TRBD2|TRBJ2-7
TGTGCCAGCAGCGCCTTAGCGGGAGATATGTACGAGCAGTACTTC
CASSALAGDMYEQYF
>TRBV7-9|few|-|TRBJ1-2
TGTGCCAGCAGCTTGGGACAAGCAAACTATGGCTACACCTTC
CASSLGQANYGYTF
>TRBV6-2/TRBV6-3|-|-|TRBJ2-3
TGTGCCAGCAGTTACTCGGCTAGTGGGTACACAGATACGCAGTATTTT
CASSYSASGYTDTQYF
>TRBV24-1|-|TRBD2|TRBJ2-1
TGTGCCACCAGTGATACGCTAGCGGGAGGCTACAATGAGCAGTTCTTC
CATSDTLAGGYNEQFF
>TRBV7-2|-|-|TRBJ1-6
TGTGCCAGCAGCTTGGGACACCATTATTCACCCCTCCACTTT
CASSLGHHYSPLHF